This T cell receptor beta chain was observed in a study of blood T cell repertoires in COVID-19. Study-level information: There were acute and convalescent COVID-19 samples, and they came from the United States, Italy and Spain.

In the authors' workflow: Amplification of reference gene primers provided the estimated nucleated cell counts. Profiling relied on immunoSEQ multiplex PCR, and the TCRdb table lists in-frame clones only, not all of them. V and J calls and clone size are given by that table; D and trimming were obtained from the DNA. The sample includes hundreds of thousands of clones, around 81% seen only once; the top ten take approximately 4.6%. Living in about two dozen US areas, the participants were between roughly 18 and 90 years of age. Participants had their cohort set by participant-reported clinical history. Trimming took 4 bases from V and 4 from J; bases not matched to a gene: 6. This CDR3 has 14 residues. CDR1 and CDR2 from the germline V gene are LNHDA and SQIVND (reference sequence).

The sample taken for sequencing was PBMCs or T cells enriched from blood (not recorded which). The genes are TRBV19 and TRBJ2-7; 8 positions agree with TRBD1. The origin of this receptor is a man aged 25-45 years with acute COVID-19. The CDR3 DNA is TGTGCCAGTAGTACACCGGGACAGGATTACGAGCAGTACTTC. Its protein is CASSTPGQDYEQYF.